The clone carrying this T cell receptor beta chain has a handful of counts. What it binds is unknown. These data come from a study of cytomegalovirus exposure and HLA in healthy donors. Study-wide results and caveats: Later on, an analysis tied roughly 17,000 TCR beta sequences to HLA alleles at 0.05 false discovery rate. Further analysis was carried out later, and it showed several of the most significant clusters appearing linked to common viral pathogens.

The germline V gene encodes CDR1 SGHTA and CDR2 FQGNSA. The CDR3 runs to 15 residues. With V trimmed by 5 bases and J by 5 bases, 9 bases remained unmatched. PCR amplification relied on 60 Vbeta primers (plus 13 Jbeta primers). Measured with immunoSEQ multiplex PCR; TCRdb has only the in-frame clones, and not every one. The data hold around 130,000 clones, with around 80% observed a single time. Material: PBMCs. The chain couples TRBV7-2 to TRBJ2-1, with 7 positions matching TRBD2. This receptor was taken from a boy under 10 years old in good health and CMV-seronegative. The CDR3 nucleotides read TGTGCCAGCAGCACCACCGGGACTACCCACAATGAGCAGTTCTTC. Protein sequence: CASSTTGTTHNEQFF.